The clone carrying this T cell receptor (beta chain) was recorded at least ten times. This entry belongs to a study of blood T cell repertoires in COVID-19. This CDR3 spans 13 amino acids. The germline V gene has CDR1 SNHLY and CDR2 FYNNEI. V lost 9 bases, J lost 3 bases, and 5 bases stayed unmatched. Sequencing was performed with immunoSEQ multiplex PCR; in TCRdb, only in-frame clones are kept and a portion is missing. This sample has approximately 260,000 clones; more than 65% occur once, and the top ten carry around 3.6%. Sequencing was carried out using PBMCs or T cells enriched from blood (not recorded which). The gene calls are TRBV2 and TRBJ2-7, with TRBD1 matching over 10 bases. The TCR was taken from a man aged 50 to 60 who had recovered from COVID-19. CDR3 DNA: TGTGCCAGTACGCGGACAGGGGGCTACGAGCAGTACTTC. Protein product: CASTRTGGYEQYF.